This T cell receptor beta chain originates from a study of shared clonotypes between healthy human individuals. Study outcomes and limitations: Generally, naive subsets (rather than memory subsets) showed larger estimated richness.

With regard to this clone: Its antigen is not identified.

Donation came from healthy HIV-negative adults that had no recent acute infections or vaccinations. Division of CD4+ cells produced a CD45RA+ naive subset and a CD45RA-negative memory subset. The CDR3 length is 15 residues. With 0 bases removed from V and 5 bases from J, the gap between germline ends came to 14 bases. The germline V gene has CDR1 SGHRS and CDR2 YFSETQ. TCRdb keeps only in-frame clones here, not all; method: immunoSEQ multiplex PCR. The sample carries hundreds of thousands of clones, roughly 78% recorded once. The sample comprised memory CD4+ T cells sorted from blood. The subset denotes: CD45RA-negative fraction. This clonotype was obtained from a woman in her twenties or thirties in good health. The J gene is TRBJ1-1, the V gene TRBV5-1, with D tentatively TRBD1 (5 bases). DNA for the CDR3: TGCGCCAGCAGCTTGGCTCGGGACCCAGGGACTGAAGCTTTCTTT. This codes for CASSLARDPGTEAFF.